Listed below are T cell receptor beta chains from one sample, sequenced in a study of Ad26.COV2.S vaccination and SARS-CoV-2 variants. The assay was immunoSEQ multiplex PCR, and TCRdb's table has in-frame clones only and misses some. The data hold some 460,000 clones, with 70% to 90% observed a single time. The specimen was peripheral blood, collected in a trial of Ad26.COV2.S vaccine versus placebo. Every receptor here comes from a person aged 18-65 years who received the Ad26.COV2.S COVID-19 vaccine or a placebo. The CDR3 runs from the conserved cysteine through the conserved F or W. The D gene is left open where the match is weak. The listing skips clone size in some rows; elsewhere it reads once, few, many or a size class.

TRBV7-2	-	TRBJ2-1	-	TGTGCCAGCCGAGGAACGCCCAATGAGCAGTTCTTC	CASRGTPNEQFF
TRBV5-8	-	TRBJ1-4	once	TGTGCCAGCAGCTTGGTTACAGGGTCCCATGCAACTAATGAAAAACTGTTTTTT	CASSLVTGSHATNEKLFF
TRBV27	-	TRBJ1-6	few	TGTGCCAGCAGTTGGACGAGCTCCTATAATTCACCCCTCCACTTT	CASSWTSSYNSPLHF
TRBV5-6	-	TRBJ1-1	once	TGTGCCAGCAGCTTGTCACGGATGAACACTGAAGCTTTCTTT	CASSLSRMNTEAFF
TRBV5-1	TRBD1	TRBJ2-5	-	TGCGCCAGCAGCTTTGGGACAGGGCGAGTCGGGGAGACCCAGTACTTC	CASSFGTGRVGETQYF
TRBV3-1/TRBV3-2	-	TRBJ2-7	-	TGTGCCAGCAGCCTAACAGGTATTCACGAGCAGTACTTC	CASSLTGIHEQYF
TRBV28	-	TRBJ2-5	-	TGTGCCAGCAGCTCTCCGGGACGCCGCCAAGAGACCCAGTACTTC	CASSSPGRRQETQYF
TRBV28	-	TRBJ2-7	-	TGTGCCAGCCTCGATGGGTCCTACGAGCAGTACTTC	CASLDGSYEQYF
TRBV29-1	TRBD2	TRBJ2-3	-	TGCAGCATATTAGCGGGGCTACACACAGATACGCAGTATTTT	CSILAGLHTDTQYF
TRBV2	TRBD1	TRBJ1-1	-	TGTGCCAGCAGTAGACAGGGTTTACCCTCTGAGAACACTGAAGCTTTCTTT	CASSRQGLPSENTEAFF
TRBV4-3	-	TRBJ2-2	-	TGCGCCAGCAGCCAAGTGATGGGACGGCTGACCGGGGAGCTGTTTTTT	CASSQVMGRLTGELFF
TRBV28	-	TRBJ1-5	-	TGTGCCAGCAGTCCAACGACAGGCCCCTACATCAATCAGCCCCAGCATTTT	CASSPTTGPYINQPQHF
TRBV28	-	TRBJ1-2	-	TGTGCCAGCGAACCAGCGAACTATGGCTACACCTTC	CASEPANYGYTF
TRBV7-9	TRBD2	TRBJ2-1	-	TGTGCCAGCAGGCGGACTAGCGGCCCTCCCTTTTACAATGAGCAGTTCTTC	CASRRTSGPPFYNEQFF
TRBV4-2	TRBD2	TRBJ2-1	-	TGTGCCAGCAGCCAAGACCGGGGACTATACAATGAGCAGTTCTTC	CASSQDRGLYNEQFF
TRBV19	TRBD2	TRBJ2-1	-	TGTGCCAGTAGTCAAAGCGGGGTAAGCTCCTACAATGAGCAGTTCTTC	CASSQSGVSSYNEQFF
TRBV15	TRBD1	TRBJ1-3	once	TGTGCCACCAGCAGCGACTTGGACAGGGCGGGTGGAAACACCATATATTTT	CATSSDLDRAGGNTIYF
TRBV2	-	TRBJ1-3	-	TGTGCCAGCAGTGAACAGGCCACCTCTGGAAACACCATATATTTT	CASSEQATSGNTIYF
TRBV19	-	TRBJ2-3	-	TGTGCCAGTAGTATAGCCCTGGGGGCTAGCACAGATACGCAGTATTTT	CASSIALGASTDTQYF
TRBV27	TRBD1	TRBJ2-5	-	TGTGCCAGCAGTGGGGGACAGGGGGCGCGAGAGACCCAGTACTTC	CASSGGQGARETQYF
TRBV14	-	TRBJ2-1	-	TGTGCCAGCAGCCCCTTCGGGCCCTACAATGAGCAGTTCTTC	CASSPFGPYNEQFF
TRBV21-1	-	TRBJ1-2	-	TGTGCCAGCAGCATATGCAGGGTCGGGGGTTCGGATGGCTACACCTTC	CASSICRVGGSDGYTF
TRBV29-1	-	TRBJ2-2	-	TGCAGCGTTGATGACAACACCGGGGAGCTGTTTTTT	CSVDDNTGELFF
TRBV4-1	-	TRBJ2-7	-	TGCGCCAGCAGCCAAGTAGTTCTAGGGGGCGCGGGATCCTACGAGCAGTACTTC	CASSQVVLGGAGSYEQYF
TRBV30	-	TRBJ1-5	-	TGTGCCTGGAGTGTTTCCGGGTCGAATAATCAGCCCCAGCATTTT	CAWSVSGSNNQPQHF
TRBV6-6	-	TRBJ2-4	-	TGTGCCAGCAGTTACTCGAAGGCCAAAAACATTCAGTACTTC	CASSYSKAKNIQYF
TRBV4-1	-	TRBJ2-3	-	TGCGCCAGCAGCCAAGCTTTAGGTACAACTAGCACAGATACGCAGTATTTT	CASSQALGTTSTDTQYF
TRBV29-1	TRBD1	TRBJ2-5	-	TGCAGCGTTGAAGGCCCCTGGGGGACAGGGGAAGAGACCCAGTACTTC	CSVEGPWGTGEETQYF
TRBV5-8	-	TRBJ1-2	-	TGTGCCAGCGACTCGGAGTTGGGAAGAAACTATGGCTACACCTTC	CASDSELGRNYGYTF
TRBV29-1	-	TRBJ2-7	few	TGCAGCGTTCGTTTTGGGCGACAGGCGGCCGAGCAGTACTTC	CSVRFGRQAAEQYF
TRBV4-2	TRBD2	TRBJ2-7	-	TGTGCCAGCAGCCAAGATATAGCGGGATCCTACGAGCAGTACTTC	CASSQDIAGSYEQYF
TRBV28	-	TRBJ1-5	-	TGTGCCAGCAGGGGATTACTTCATGCCCTTACCAATCAGCCCCAGCATTTT	CASRGLLHALTNQPQHF
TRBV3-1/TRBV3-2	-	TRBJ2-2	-	TGTGCCAGCGGGACGGGAGGGGAGCTGTTTTTT	CASGTGGELFF
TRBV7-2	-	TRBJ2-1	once	TGTGCCAGCAGATTGGACGGATACAATGAGCAGTTCTTC	CASRLDGYNEQFF
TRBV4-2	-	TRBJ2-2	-	TGTGCCAGCAGCTCAGGGGTTAGCGCCGGGGAGCTGTTTTTT	CASSSGVSAGELFF
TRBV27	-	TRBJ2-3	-	TGTGCCAGCAGTTTTACCTGGAAAGATACGCAGTATTTT	CASSFTWKDTQYF
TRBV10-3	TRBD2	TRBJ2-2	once	TGTGCCATCAGTGGCGGGGGGACCGGGGAGCTGTTTTTT	CAISGGGTGELFF
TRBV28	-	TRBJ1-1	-	TGTGCCAGCAGTTTCGGGGGTTTTCGGGACACTGAAGCTTTCTTT	CASSFGGFRDTEAFF
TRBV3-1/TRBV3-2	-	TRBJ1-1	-	TGTGCCAGCAGCCAAGAAGGAGGGCGGGGAGCTTTCTTT	CASSQEGGRGAFF
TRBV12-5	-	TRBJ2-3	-	TGTGCTAGTGGCACTTTCCCCGCGCAGTATTTT	CASGTFPAQYF
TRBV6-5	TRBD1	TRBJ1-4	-	TGTGCCAGCAGAACCGACAGGGCAACTAATGAAAAACTGTTTTTT	CASRTDRATNEKLFF
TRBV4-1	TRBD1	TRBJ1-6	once	TGCGCCAGCAGCCAAAAACAGGGGGCGGATTCACCCCTCCACTTT	CASSQKQGADSPLHF
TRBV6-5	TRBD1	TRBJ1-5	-	TGTGCCAGCAGCGTCGGGACAGGGAATCAGCCCCAGCATTTT	CASSVGTGNQPQHF
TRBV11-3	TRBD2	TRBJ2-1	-	TGTGCCAGCAGCATAAGACTAGCGGGCCACAATGAGCAGTTCTTC	CASSIRLAGHNEQFF